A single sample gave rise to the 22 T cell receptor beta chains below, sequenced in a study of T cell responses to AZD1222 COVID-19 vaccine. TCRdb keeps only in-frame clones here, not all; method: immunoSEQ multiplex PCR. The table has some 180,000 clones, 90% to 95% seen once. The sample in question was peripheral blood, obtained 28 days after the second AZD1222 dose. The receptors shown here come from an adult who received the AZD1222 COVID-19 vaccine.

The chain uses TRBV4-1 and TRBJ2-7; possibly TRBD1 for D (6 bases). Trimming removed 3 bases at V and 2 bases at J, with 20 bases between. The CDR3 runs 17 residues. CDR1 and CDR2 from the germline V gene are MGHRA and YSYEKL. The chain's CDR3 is CASSHWDGQRFTYEQYF. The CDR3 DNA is TGCGCCAGCAGCCATTGGGATGGACAGCGTTTTACCTACGAGCAGTACTTC.

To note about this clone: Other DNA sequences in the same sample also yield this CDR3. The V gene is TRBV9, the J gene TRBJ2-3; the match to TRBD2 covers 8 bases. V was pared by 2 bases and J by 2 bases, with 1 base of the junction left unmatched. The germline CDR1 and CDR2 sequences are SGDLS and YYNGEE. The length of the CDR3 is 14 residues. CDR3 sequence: CASSVGLATDTQYF. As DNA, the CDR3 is TGTGCCAGCAGCGTCGGACTAGCCACAGATACGCAGTATTTT.

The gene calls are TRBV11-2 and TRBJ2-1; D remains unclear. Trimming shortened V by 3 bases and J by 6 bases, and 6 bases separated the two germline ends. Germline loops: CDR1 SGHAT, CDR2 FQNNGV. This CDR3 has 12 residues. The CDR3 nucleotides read TGTGCCAGCAGCTTGTGGACCAATGAGCAGTTCTTC. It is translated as CASSLWTNEQFF.

The CDR3 loop is CASSRGDTEAFF. The CDR3 nucleotides read TGCGCCAGCAGCCGAGGGGACACTGAAGCTTTCTTT. The chain uses TRBV4-1 and TRBJ1-1; tentative D call: TRBD1 (5 bases). The germline V gene has CDR1 MGHRA and CDR2 YSYEKL. The V gene lost 4 bases and the J gene lost 3 bases, with 6 bases spanning the gap. This CDR3 is built from 12 residues.

The CDR3 is CASSLGGRGGEQYF. The CDR3 nucleotides read TGTGCCAGCAGCTTAGGAGGCAGGGGAGGCGAGCAGTACTTC. V and J are TRBV7-8 and TRBJ2-7; TRBD1 or TRBD2 may be the D gene (6 bases each). The germline V and J ends were trimmed by 1 base and 6 bases, with 13 bases remaining between them. The CDR3 length is 14 residues. CDR1 SGHVS and CDR2 FQNEAQ come from the germline V gene.

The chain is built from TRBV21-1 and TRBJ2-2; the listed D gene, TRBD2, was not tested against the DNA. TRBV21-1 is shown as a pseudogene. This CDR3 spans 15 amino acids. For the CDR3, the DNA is TGTGCCAGTCATTCTAGCGAGTCGAACACCGGGGAGCTGTTTTTT. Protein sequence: CASHSSESNTGELFF.

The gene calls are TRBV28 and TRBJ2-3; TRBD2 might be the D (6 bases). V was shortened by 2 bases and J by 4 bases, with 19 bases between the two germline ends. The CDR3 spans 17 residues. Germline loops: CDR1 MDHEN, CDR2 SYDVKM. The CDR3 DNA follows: TGTGCCAGCAGTTTAGGCATGGAGGGACCCTATGCAGATACGCAGTATTTT. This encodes CASSLGMEGPYADTQYF.

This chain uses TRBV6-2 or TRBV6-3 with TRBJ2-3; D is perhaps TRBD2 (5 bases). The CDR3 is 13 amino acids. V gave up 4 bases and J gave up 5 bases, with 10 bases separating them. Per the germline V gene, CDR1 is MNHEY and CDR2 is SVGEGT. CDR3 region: CASSSSRGDTQYF. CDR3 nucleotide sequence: TGTGCCAGCAGTTCGTCCCGGGGAGATACGCAGTATTTT.

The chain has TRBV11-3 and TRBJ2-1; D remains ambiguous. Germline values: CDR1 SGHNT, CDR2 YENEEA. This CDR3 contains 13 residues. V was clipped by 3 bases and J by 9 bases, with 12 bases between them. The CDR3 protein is CASSLDIMSEQFF. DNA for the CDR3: TGTGCCAGCAGCTTGGATATAATGAGTGAGCAGTTCTTC. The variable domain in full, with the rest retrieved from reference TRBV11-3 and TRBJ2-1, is EAGVVQSPRYKIIEKKQPVAFWCNPISGHNTLYWYLQNLGQGPELLIRYENEEAVDDSQLPKDRFSAERLKGVDSTLKIQPAELGDSAVYLCASSLDIMSEQFFGPGTRLTVL.

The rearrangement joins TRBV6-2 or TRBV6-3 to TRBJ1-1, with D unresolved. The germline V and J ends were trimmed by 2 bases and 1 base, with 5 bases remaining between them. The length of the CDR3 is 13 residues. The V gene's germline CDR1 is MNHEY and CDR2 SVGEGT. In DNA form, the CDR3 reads TGTGCCAGCAGTTACGGACCGAACACTGAAGCTTTCTTT. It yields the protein CASSYGPNTEAFF.

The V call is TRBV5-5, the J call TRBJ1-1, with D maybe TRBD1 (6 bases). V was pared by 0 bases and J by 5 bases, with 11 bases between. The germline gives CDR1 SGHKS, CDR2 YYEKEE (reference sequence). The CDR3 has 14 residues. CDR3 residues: CASSLDRVSTEAFF. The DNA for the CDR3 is TGTGCCAGCAGCTTGGACAGGGTCTCGACTGAAGCTTTCTTT.

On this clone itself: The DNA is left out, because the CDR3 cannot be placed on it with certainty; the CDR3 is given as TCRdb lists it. CDR3 region: CASSEPDSFGNGYTF. The rearrangement uses TRBV2 and TRBJ1-2; TRBD1 is the table's D call and was not checked against the DNA. CDR1 is SNHLY, CDR2 FYNNEI, per germline. The CDR3 is made up of 15 amino acids, end residues included.

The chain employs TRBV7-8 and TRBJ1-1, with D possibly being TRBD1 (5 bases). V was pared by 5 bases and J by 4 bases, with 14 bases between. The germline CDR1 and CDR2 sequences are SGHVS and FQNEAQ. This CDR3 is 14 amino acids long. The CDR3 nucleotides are TGTGCCAGCAGCATCGGGACGGAGAGCACTGAAGCTTTCTTT. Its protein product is CASSIGTESTEAFF.

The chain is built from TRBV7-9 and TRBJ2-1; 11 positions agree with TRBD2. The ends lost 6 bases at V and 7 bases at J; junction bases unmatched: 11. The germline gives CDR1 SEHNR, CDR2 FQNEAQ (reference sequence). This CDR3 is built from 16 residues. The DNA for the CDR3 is TGTGCCAGCAGTTCTAGCGGGAGGATGGGCTGGAATGAGCAGTTCTTC. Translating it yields CASSSSGRMGWNEQFF.

CDR3 DNA sequence: TGTGCCAGCAGTTACTCAGGGCCTGAAGCTTTCTTT. Translating gives CASSYSGPEAFF. The chain has TRBV6-6 and TRBJ1-1; D remains ambiguous. CDR3 length equals 12 residues. V gave up 0 bases and J gave up 6 bases, with 5 bases separating them. From germline, CDR1 is MNHNY and CDR2 SVGAGI (reference sequence).

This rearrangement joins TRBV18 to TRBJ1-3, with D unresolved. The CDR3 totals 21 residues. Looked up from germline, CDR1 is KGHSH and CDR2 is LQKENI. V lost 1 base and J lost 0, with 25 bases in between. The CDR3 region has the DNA TGTGCCAGCTCACCACATGCTATAAAGGAACTCACAACTATCTCTGGAAACACCATATATTTT. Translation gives CASSPHAIKELTTISGNTIYF.

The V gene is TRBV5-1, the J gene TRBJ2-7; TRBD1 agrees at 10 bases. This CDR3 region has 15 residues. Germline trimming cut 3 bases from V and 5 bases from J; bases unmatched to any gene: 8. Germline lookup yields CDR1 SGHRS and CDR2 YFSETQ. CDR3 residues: CASSWTYGQGDEQYF. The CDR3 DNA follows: TGCGCCAGCAGCTGGACCTATGGACAGGGGGACGAGCAGTACTTC.

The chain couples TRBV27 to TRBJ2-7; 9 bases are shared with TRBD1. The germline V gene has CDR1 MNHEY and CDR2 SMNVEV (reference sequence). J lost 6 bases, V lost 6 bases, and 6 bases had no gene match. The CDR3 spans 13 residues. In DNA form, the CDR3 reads TGTGCCAGCAGACCTACAGGGGGCAGCGAGCAGTACTTC. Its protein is CASRPTGGSEQYF.

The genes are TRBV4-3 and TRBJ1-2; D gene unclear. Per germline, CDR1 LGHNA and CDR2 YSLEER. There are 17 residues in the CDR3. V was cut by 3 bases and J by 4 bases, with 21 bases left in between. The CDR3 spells CASSQNNRGYEVYGYTF. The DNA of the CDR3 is TGCGCCAGCAGCCAGAACAATCGAGGATACGAGGTCTATGGCTACACCTTC.

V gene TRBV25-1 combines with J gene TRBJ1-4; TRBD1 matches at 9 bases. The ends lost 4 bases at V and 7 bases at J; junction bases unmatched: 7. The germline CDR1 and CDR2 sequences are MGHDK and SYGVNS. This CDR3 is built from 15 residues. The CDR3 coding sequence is TGTGCCAGCAGTGCCGGACAGGGGCTAGGTGAAAAACTGTTTTTT. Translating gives CASSAGQGLGEKLFF.

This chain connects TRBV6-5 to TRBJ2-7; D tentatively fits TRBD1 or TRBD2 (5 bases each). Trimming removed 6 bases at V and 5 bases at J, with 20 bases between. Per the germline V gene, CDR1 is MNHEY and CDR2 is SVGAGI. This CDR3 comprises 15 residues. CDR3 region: CASRSRDVSLHEQYF. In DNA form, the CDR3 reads TGTGCCAGCAGGTCCCGGGACGTTTCTCTCCACGAGCAGTACTTC.

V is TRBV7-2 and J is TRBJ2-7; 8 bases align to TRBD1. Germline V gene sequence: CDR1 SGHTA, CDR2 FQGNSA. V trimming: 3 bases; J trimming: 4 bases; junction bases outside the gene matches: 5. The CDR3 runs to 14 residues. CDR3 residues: CASSLQGASYEQYF. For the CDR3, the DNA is TGTGCCAGCAGCTTGCAGGGGGCGAGTTACGAGCAGTACTTC.